Following are 23 T cell receptor beta chains from one sample sequenced in a study of blood T cells in healthy people across ages (dated by TCRdb to the mid-2010s). Receptors were amplified or captured by 5' RACE. The instrument given in TCRdb is Illumina HiSeq 2500. A second roughly 6 to 12 cycle PCR used a sample-barcoded 5' primer and a J-beta primer mix. The public reads were quality trimmed at Q25 with fastp and then assembled into clones with MiXCR by TCRdb, keeping productive beta chains. Each CDR3 protein gets just one entry, which takes the most common genes and DNA from the rows behind it. This sample has 540,000 or so distinct CDR3 sequences in its table, and around 24% of those were observed once. The ten largest clones represent roughly 9% of the sample. This sample also belongs to another study, concerning T cells of mothers and their children.

The sequenced material came from blood. The receptors derive from a boy between 10 and 17 years old in good health.

This clonotype was seen more than once but under ten times. This sequence joins TRBV20-1 and TRBJ1-6; 7 nucleotides agree with TRBD1. CDR1 and CDR2 (germline): DFQATT, SNEGSKA (reference sequence). The CDR3 length is 12 residues. The J segment lost 10 bases and the V segment lost 6 bases, leaving 6 bases of the junction unmatched. The CDR3 protein is CSASYRGSPLHF. Written as DNA, the CDR3 is TGCAGTGCCAGCTACAGGGGATCACCCCTCCACTTT.

The chain recombines TRBV6-5 with TRBJ2-7, with TRBD1 identical over 8 bases. V dropped 4 bases and J dropped 4; count of bases not matched to a gene: 6. Per germline, CDR1 MNHEY and CDR2 SVGAGI. The CDR3 loop spans 14 amino acids. The CDR3 sequence: CASSSDRVSYEQYF. CDR3 sequence (DNA): TGTGCCAGCAGTTCGGACAGGGTTAGTTACGAGCAGTACTTC.

V and J are TRBV28 and TRBJ2-3, with 8 bases matching TRBD2. V lost 2 bases and J lost 1; bases outside the gene matches: 5. Germline CDR1 reads MDHEN; CDR2 reads SYDVKM. CDR3 size: 16 residues. CDR3 nucleotide sequence: TGTGCCAGCAGTTTACCCCTCGGGGGGGGCACAGATACGCAGTATTTT. Its translation is CASSLPLGGGTDTQYF.

The chain couples TRBV15 to TRBJ2-2; unclear D gene. V gave up 1 base and J gave up 3 bases, with 6 bases separating them. The CDR3 is made up of 14 amino acids. Per germline, CDR1 LNHNV and CDR2 YYDKDF (reference sequence). CDR3 bases: TGTGCCACCAGCAGAGCGGCAGACACCGGGGAGCTGTTTTTT. Its protein is CATSRAADTGELFF.

On this clonotype: One end of the junction is discordant with germline, which a read error may explain. The chain recombines TRBV5-1 with TRBJ2-3; 8 nucleotides match TRBD2. The CDR3 runs 16 residues. Per germline, CDR1 SGHRS and CDR2 YFSETQ. The CDR3 protein is CASSPGALADTDTQYF. CDR3 coding DNA: TGCGCCAGCAGCCCCGGGGCACTAGCGGACACAGACACGCAGTATTTT.

The chain employs TRBV28 and TRBJ1-4; unclear D gene. Trimming stripped 1 base from V and 6 bases from J, with 12 bases between. Germline V lookup: CDR1 MDHEN, CDR2 SYDVKM. The CDR3 covers 15 residues. DNA of the CDR3: TGTGCCAGCAGTTTATATGGGAGAGCGGATGAAAAACTGTTTTTT. It encodes CASSLYGRADEKLFF. The variable domain in full, with the rest retrieved from reference TRBV28 and TRBJ1-4, is DVKVTQSSRYLVKRTGEKVFLECVQDMDHENMFWYRQDPGLGLRLIYFSYDVKMKEKGDIPEGYSVSREKKERFSLILESASTNQTSMYLCASSLYGRADEKLFFGSGTQLSVL.

This clonotype came up many times. V is TRBV7-2 and J is TRBJ2-4; 8 bases line up with TRBD1. This CDR3 region has 15 residues. The ends lost 5 bases at V and 7 bases at J; junction bases unmatched: 10. The germline V gene encodes CDR1 SGHTA and CDR2 FQGNSA. CDR3 amino acids: CASSTAGTGGNIQYF. CDR3 nucleotides: TGTGCCAGCAGCACGGCCGGGACAGGTGGTAACATTCAGTACTTC.

This clonotype showed up just a few times. V and J are TRBV30 and TRBJ2-2, with D unclear. This CDR3 spans 14 amino acids. In germline, CDR1 is GTSNPN, CDR2 SVGIG (reference sequence). V lost 1 base and J lost 6, with 12 bases in between. In nucleotides, the CDR3 is TGTGCCTGGAGTGGTGTTAGTTCTGCCGGGGAGCTGTTTTTT. Encoded protein: CAWSGVSSAGELFF.

This clonotype was seen only a few times. This chain's CDR3 is CSIRLGGDTQYF. CDR3 bases: TGCAGCATCAGACTAGGGGGCGATACGCAGTATTTT. The chain employs TRBV29-1 and TRBJ2-3, with a possible D match to TRBD1 (7 bases). Germline CDR1 and CDR2: SQVTM and ANQGSEA. There are 12 residues in the CDR3. V dropped 8 bases and J dropped 6 bases, with 15 bases sitting between them.

V usage is TRBV20-1 and J usage is TRBJ2-7, with TRBD2 matching over 13 bases. The CDR3 is 16 amino acids. Germline loops: CDR1 DFQATT, CDR2 SNEGSKA (reference sequence). Trimming cost V 6 bases and J 3 bases; bases outside gene matches: 11. As DNA, the CDR3 is TGCAGTGCAGACCCGGGACTAGCGGGAAGACTCTACGAGCAGTACTTC. This translates into CSADPGLAGRLYEQYF.

This clonotype was counted ten times or more. The chain couples TRBV28 to TRBJ2-5, with TRBD1 matching over 10 bases. V dropped 6 bases and J dropped 5; count of bases not matched to a gene: 15. The CDR3 sequence is 17 residues long. CDR1 is MDHEN and CDR2 is SYDVKM in the germline V gene. The CDR3 bases are TGTGCCAGCAGCCTTATGCGGGGGACAGGGGTTCGTGAGACCCAGTACTTC. Translation: CASSLMRGTGVRETQYF.

This clonotype was recorded only once. This CDR3 is CSARATGSKNIQYF. The CDR3 nucleotides are TGCAGTGCTAGGGCCACAGGTTCCAAAAACATTCAGTACTTC. The V gene is TRBV20-1, the J gene TRBJ2-4; D is possibly TRBD1 (5 bases). The V end was cut by 3 bases, the J end by 2 bases, with 11 bases between. The CDR3 covers 14 residues. CDR1 is DFQATT, CDR2 SNEGSKA, per germline (reference sequence).

This clonotype came up a few times. The V gene is TRBV20-1, the J gene TRBJ2-2, with D possibly called TRBD1 or TRBD2 (5 bases each). Trimming took 0 bases from V and 1 from J, leaving 15 bases between them. The CDR3 has 17 residues. Germline V gives CDR1 DFQATT, CDR2 SNEGSKA (reference sequence). The CDR3 DNA is TGCAGTGCTAGAGACTCCGGGACCAGCGTGAACACCGGGGAGCTGTTTTTT. Encoded protein: CSARDSGTSVNTGELFF.

The chain links TRBV6-5 to TRBJ1-1, with D possibly being TRBD1 (6 bases). Deletions cut 5 bases from V and 11 bases from J, with 21 bases between. Germline-derived CDR1 and CDR2 are MNHEY and SVGAGI. The CDR3 covers 14 residues. This CDR3 is CASSGAVRTEEAFF. CDR3 nucleotides: TGTGCCAGCAGTGGGGCGGTCAGGACAGAGGAGGCTTTCTTT.

This clonotype has a handful of counts. The chain has TRBV20-1 and TRBJ2-5; no reliable D call. The DNA end favors TRBJ2-1, so the J call may be wrong. CDR3 length equals 10 residues. Looked up from germline, CDR1 is DFQATT and CDR2 is SNEGSKA (reference sequence). For the CDR3, the DNA is TGCAGTGCTGCAGGTGTTGAGCAGTTCTTC. It encodes CSAAGVEQFF.

This clonotype occurred a few times. Mismatch with germline at one junction end may stem from a read error. The chain combines TRBV12-3 or TRBV12-4 with TRBJ2-5, with a weak D call TRBD1 (6 bases). The CDR3 has 16 amino acids. The CDR3 nucleotides are TGTGCTAGCAGTTTCCAACCCCGGACAGAACAAGAGACCCAGTACTTC. Residues: CASSFQPRTEQETQYF.

The V gene is TRBV29-1, the J gene TRBJ2-7, with D possibly matching TRBD1 (6 bases). Trimming shortened V by 5 bases and J by 4 bases, and 12 bases separated the two germline ends. The CDR3 contains 12 residues. Per germline, CDR1 SQVTM and CDR2 ANQGSEA. The CDR3, as DNA: TGCAGCGTTACTTCCCAGGGGTACGAGCAGTACTTC. This gives the protein CSVTSQGYEQYF.

The rearrangement links TRBV20-1 to TRBJ2-2; perhaps TRBD1 as D (6 bases). The CDR3 length is 13 residues. Trimming left V 8 bases short and J 1 base short, with 11 bases between. Germline CDR1 is DFQATT and CDR2 is SNEGSKA (reference sequence). The chain's CDR3 is CSMKQGNTGELFF. DNA for the CDR3: TGCAGTATGAAACAGGGGAACACCGGGGAGCTGTTTTTT.

This chain connects TRBV19 to TRBJ1-1; the D is unclear. The V end was cut by 7 bases, the J end by 4 bases, with 19 bases between. Germline V gene sequence: CDR1 LNHDA, CDR2 SQIVND (reference sequence). The CDR3 contains 15 residues. CDR3 in DNA: TGTGCCAGTATCCCCCGGGAGCCTAAGCCCACTGAAGCTTTCTTT. Encoded protein: CASIPREPKPTEAFF.

The chain combines TRBV15 with TRBJ1-2; 11 bases align to TRBD1. The CDR3 totals 17 residues. Germline V CDR1 and CDR2: LNHNV, YYDKDF (reference sequence). V was pared by 3 bases and J by 6 bases, with 12 bases of the junction left unmatched. For the CDR3, the DNA is TGTGCCACCAGCAGCACCTCCTACAGGACAGGGGGCGATGGCTACACCTTC. Its translation: CATSSTSYRTGGDGYTF. Full variable domain (remainder filled in from reference TRBV15 and TRBJ1-2): DAMVIQNPRYQVTQFGKPVTLSCSQTLNHNVMYWYQQKSSQAPKLLFHYYDKDFNNEADTPDNFQSRRPNTSFCFLDIRSPGLGDTAMYLCATSSTSYRTGGDGYTFGSGTRLTVV.

Only a few counts were recorded for this clonotype. A read error may produce the germline difference seen at one junction end. The rearrangement links TRBV11-3 to TRBJ2-7; TRBD2 agrees at 11 bases. CDR1 SGHNT and CDR2 YENEEA come from the germline V gene. The CDR3 has 15 residues. CDR3 protein: CACSSSGLAGGEQYF. CDR3 bases: TGTGCCTGCAGCTCCTCTGGCCTAGCGGGAGGCGAGCAGTACTTC.

The chain joins TRBV27 to TRBJ1-6, with D possibly being TRBD1 (5 bases). Trimming removed 2 bases at V and 10 bases at J, with 12 bases between. This CDR3 spans 14 amino acids. Germline loops: CDR1 MNHEY, CDR2 SMNVEV (reference sequence). The CDR3 DNA reads as TGTGCCAGCAGTTTAGGTGGGGCGGGATCACCCCTCCACTTT. As protein: CASSLGGAGSPLHF.

The genes are TRBV4-1 and TRBJ1-5, with TRBD1 as a possible D gene (6 bases). V was cut by 0 bases and J by 6 bases, with 6 bases left in between. Germline values: CDR1 MGHRA, CDR2 YSYEKL. The length of the CDR3 is 13 residues. This chain's CDR3 is CASSQEGGQPQHF. CDR3 sequence (DNA): TGCGCCAGCAGCCAAGAAGGGGGTCAGCCCCAGCATTTT.